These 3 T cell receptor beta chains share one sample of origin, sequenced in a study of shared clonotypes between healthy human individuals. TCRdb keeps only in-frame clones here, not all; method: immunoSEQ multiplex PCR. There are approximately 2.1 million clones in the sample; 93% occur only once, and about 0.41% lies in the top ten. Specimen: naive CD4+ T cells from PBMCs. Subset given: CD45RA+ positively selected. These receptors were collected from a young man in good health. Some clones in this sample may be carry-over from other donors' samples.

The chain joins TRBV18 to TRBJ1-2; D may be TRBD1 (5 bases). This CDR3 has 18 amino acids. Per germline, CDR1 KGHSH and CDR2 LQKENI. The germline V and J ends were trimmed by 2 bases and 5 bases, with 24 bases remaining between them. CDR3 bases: TGTGCCAGCTCACCAAGTGTTACAAGTTGGGACCGGGAATATGGCTACACCTTC. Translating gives CASSPSVTSWDREYGYTF.

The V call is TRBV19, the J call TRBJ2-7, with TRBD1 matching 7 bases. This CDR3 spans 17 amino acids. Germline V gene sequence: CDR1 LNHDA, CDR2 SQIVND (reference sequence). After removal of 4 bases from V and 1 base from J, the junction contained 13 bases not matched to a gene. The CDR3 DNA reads TGTGCCAGTAGTACATCTGCACAGGGGACCCCTTCCTACGAGCAGTACTTC. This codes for CASSTSAQGTPSYEQYF.

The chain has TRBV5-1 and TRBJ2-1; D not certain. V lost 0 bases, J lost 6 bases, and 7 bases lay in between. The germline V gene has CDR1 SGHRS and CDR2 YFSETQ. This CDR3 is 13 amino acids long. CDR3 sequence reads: CASSLDIANEQFF. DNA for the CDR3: TGCGCCAGCAGCTTGGATATTGCCAATGAGCAGTTCTTC.